This TCR beta chain was retrieved from a study of T cell responses to AZD1222 COVID-19 vaccine. Notes on the study in general: Following two doses of AZD1222, Spike-specific TCR breadth and depth rose.

Notes on this clone: Its antigen is unidentified.

This CDR3 is built from 14 residues. CDR1 is MNHEY, CDR2 SVGAGI, per germline. V shed 4 bases and J shed 2 bases, with 11 bases lying between them. Generated by immunoSEQ multiplex PCR, the TCRdb table keeps only in-frame clones and is missing some. The sample holds around 100,000 clones; 90% to 95% are singletons and the top ten take roughly 2.2%. This sequence originates from an adult in good health. This specimen was peripheral blood, taken on day 0 of AZD1222 vaccination. The chain couples TRBV6-5 to TRBJ1-2; D gene ambiguous. As DNA, the CDR3 is TGTGCCAGCAGTTCCCCGGGTCTCAACTATGGCTACACCTTC. Amino acids: CASSSPGLNYGYTF.